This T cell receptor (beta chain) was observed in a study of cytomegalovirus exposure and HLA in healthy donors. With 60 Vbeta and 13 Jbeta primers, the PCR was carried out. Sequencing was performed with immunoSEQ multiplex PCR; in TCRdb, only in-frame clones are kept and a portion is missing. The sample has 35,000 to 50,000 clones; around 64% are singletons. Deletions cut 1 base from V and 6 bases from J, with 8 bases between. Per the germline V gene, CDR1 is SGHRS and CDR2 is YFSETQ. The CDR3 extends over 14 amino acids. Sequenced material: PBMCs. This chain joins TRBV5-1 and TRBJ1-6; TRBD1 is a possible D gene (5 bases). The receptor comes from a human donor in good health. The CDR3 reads CASSLLDSNSPLHF. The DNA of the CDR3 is TGCGCCAGCAGCTTGTTAGACAGTAATTCACCCCTCCACTTT.